The 22 T cell receptor beta chains given below trace back to one sample, sequenced in a study of cytomegalovirus exposure and HLA in healthy donors. The PCR had 60 Vbeta and 13 Jbeta primers. The repertoire was sequenced with immunoSEQ multiplex PCR; TCRdb's copy has only in-frame clones and lacks some. The table shows about 160,000 clones, with around three quarters occurring only once. The sequenced sample was PBMCs. The origin of the receptors is a man aged 40-49 years in good health and CMV-seronegative.

This clone was seen a few times. CDR3 sequence (DNA): TGTGCCAGTAGTAAGACAGGGCTAAAAGGTACCGGGGAGCTGTTTTTT. It codes for CASSKTGLKGTGELFF. The chain couples TRBV19 to TRBJ2-2, with TRBD1 matching over 7 bases. There are 16 residues in the CDR3. The ends lost 4 bases at V and 5 bases at J; junction bases unmatched: 10. CDR1 is LNHDA, CDR2 SQIVND, per germline (reference sequence).

The gene calls are TRBV7-6 and TRBJ2-1; possible D gene TRBD1, 5 bases. The germline V and J ends were trimmed by 2 bases and 5 bases, with 7 bases remaining between them. Germline CDR1 is SGHVS and CDR2 is FNYEAQ. The CDR3 has 13 amino acids. The CDR3 sequence: CASSLQGDNEQFF. The CDR3 DNA reads TGTGCCAGCAGCTTACAGGGCGACAATGAGCAGTTCTTC.

The rearrangement joins TRBV6-5 to TRBJ2-1; TRBD2 matches at 10 bases. J gave up 5 bases and V 2 bases, and 3 bases lay outside the gene matches. The V gene's germline CDR1 is MNHEY and CDR2 SVGAGI. The CDR3 covers 15 residues. In DNA form, the CDR3 reads TGTGCCAGCAGTTACAGGACTAGCGGCCACAATGAGCAGTTCTTC. It is translated as CASSYRTSGHNEQFF.

In this sample, this clone turned up once. The chain couples TRBV7-8 to TRBJ1-1, with D perhaps matching TRBD1 (5 bases). This CDR3 region has 15 residues. V lost 3 bases and J lost 9, with 20 bases in between. Germline V gene data show CDR1 as SGHVS and CDR2 as FQNEAQ. In DNA, the CDR3 is TGTGCCAGCAGCTTTCAACCGGGACCGGGGAGGAAAGCTTTCTTT. Residues: CASSFQPGPGRKAFF.

As concerns this clone: The junction and the germline gene differ at one end; a read error may be behind it. Here the CDR3 reads CASSANAGTATPSF. For the CDR3, the DNA is TGCGCCAGCAGCGCCAATGCCGGGACAGCCACCCCTTCCTTT. The J gene is TRBJ1-1, the V gene TRBV5-1, with 7 bases fitting TRBD1. Germline V CDR1 and CDR2: SGHRS, YFSETQ. This CDR3 has 14 amino acids.

The chain couples TRBV6-5 to TRBJ1-1; maybe TRBD1 (5 bases). This CDR3 comprises 14 residues. The germline V gene encodes CDR1 MNHEY and CDR2 SVGAGI. V was pared by 5 bases and J by 0 bases, with 10 bases between. CDR3 protein: CASSLGGLNTEAFF. Written as DNA, the CDR3 is TGTGCCAGCAGTCTCGGGGGTCTGAACACTGAAGCTTTCTTT.

V is TRBV7-2 and J is TRBJ2-2; 10 nucleotides match TRBD2. Germline CDR1 reads SGHTA; CDR2 reads FQGNSA. Trimming took 3 bases from V and 5 from J; bases not matched to a gene: 6. This CDR3 is built from 16 residues. The chain's CDR3 is CASSFLSSGRTGELFF. The CDR3 DNA reads TGTGCCAGCAGCTTTTTGTCTAGCGGGAGAACCGGGGAGCTGTTTTTT.

The chain carries TRBV11-2 and TRBJ2-7, with 13 nucleotides matching TRBD2. The V gene's germline CDR1 is SGHAT and CDR2 FQNNGV. The ends lost 6 bases at V and 3 bases at J; junction bases unmatched: 11. This CDR3 contains 17 residues. The CDR3 DNA is TGTGCCAGCAGGAGAGTGGGTTGGACTAGCGGGAGCTACGAGCAGTACTTC. It yields the protein CASRRVGWTSGSYEQYF.

The chain links TRBV6-1 to TRBJ2-7, with 9 bases matching TRBD1. The CDR3 spans 14 residues. V trimming: 4 bases; J trimming: 2 bases; junction bases outside the gene matches: 3. Germline CDR1 is MNHNS and CDR2 is SASEGT. CDR3 region: CASSARQGAYEQYF. DNA for the CDR3: TGTGCCAGCAGTGCCCGACAGGGGGCCTACGAGCAGTACTTC.

The chain is built from TRBV7-2 and TRBJ1-1; 8 nucleotides line up with TRBD1. The CDR3 runs to 15 residues. From germline, CDR1 is SGHTA and CDR2 FQGNSA. The trim removed 5 bases at V and 1 base at J, leaving 6 bases unmatched. The CDR3 bases are TGTGCCAGCAGCCCTCCCGGGACAGGGAACACTGAAGCTTTCTTT. Encoded protein: CASSPPGTGNTEAFF.

This clone was picked up a small number of times. CDR3 DNA: TGTGCCAGCAGTTCGGGCGGGGGCTATGGCTACACCTTC. Encoded protein: CASSSGGGYGYTF. The rearrangement uses TRBV5-6 and TRBJ1-2; D perhaps matches TRBD1 (5 bases). Deletions cut 5 bases from V and 4 bases from J, with 12 bases between. The CDR3 is made up of 13 amino acids. The germline gives CDR1 SGHDT, CDR2 YYEEEE.

V and J are TRBV11-1 and TRBJ2-7, with a weak D call TRBD2 (6 bases). The V gene's germline CDR1 is SGHAT and CDR2 FQDESV (reference sequence). Trimming took 6 bases from V and 0 from J, leaving 21 bases between them. The CDR3 contains 17 residues. This CDR3 is CASSRSHGGTSSYEQYF. The CDR3 DNA reads TGTGCCAGCAGTAGAAGTCACGGGGGTACTAGCTCCTACGAGCAGTACTTC.

V and J are TRBV28 and TRBJ2-5, with no clear D. Judging by the DNA end, TRBJ2-7 fits better; the J call may be wrong. The germline CDR1 and CDR2 sequences are MDHEN and SYDVKM. The CDR3 length is 14 residues. The chain's CDR3 is CASSLVSPIHEQYF. DNA for the CDR3: TGTGCCAGCAGTTTGGTATCCCCGATCCACGAGCAGTACTTC.

This clone showed up just a few times. The chain combines TRBV10-3 with TRBJ1-1; TRBD1 might be the D (5 bases). V was clipped by 2 bases and J by 0 bases, with 10 bases between them. Germline assignment: CDR1 ENHRY and CDR2 SYGVKD. The CDR3 runs to 15 residues. CDR3 sequence (DNA): TGTGCCATCAGTGAGGGGGGAGGAATGAACACTGAAGCTTTCTTT. This gives the protein CAISEGGGMNTEAFF.

This clone was recorded once. CDR3 DNA sequence: TGCGCCAGCAGCTTGGGAGGTCGGCCCTACAATGAGCAGTTCTTC. Its translation is CASSLGGRPYNEQFF. This chain connects TRBV5-1 to TRBJ2-1; no reliable D call. This CDR3 comprises 15 residues. V was pared by 0 bases and J by 2 bases, with 9 bases between. Germline lookup yields CDR1 SGHRS and CDR2 YFSETQ.

The chain combines TRBV7-9 with TRBJ1-6; no clear D gene. CDR3 length: 13 amino acids. Trimming left V 7 bases short and J 6 bases short, with 10 bases between. Germline-derived CDR1 and CDR2 are SEHNR and FQNEAQ (reference sequence). CDR3 protein: CASTIAGNSPLHF. The CDR3 nucleotides are TGTGCCAGCACCATTGCCGGTAATTCACCCCTCCACTTT.

This clone was observed a few times. This chain uses TRBV11-2 with TRBJ2-5; TRBD2 matches 10 bases. V was pared by 1 base and J by 6 bases, with 11 bases of the junction left unmatched. The CDR3 sequence is 17 residues long. Germline CDR1 is SGHAT and CDR2 is FQNNGV. The CDR3 region has the DNA TGTGCCAGCAGCTTAGCCCCAGGGAGCGGGAGGGCGCAGACCCAGTACTTC. It translates to CASSLAPGSGRAQTQYF.

This chain links TRBV30 with TRBJ1-4; TRBD1 matches 8 bases. The CDR3 has 15 residues. Germline-derived CDR1 and CDR2 are GTSNPN and SVGIG (reference sequence). V lost 5 bases, J lost 8 bases, and 13 bases stayed unmatched. The chain's CDR3 is CAWAHKTGAWEKLFF. In DNA, the CDR3 is TGTGCCTGGGCACATAAGACAGGGGCGTGGGAAAAACTGTTTTTT. Supplemented by reference TRBV30 and TRBJ1-4, the full variable domain reads SQTIHQWPATLVQPVGSPLSLECTVEGTSNPNLYWYRQAAGRGLQLLFYSVGIGQISSEVPQNLSASRPQDRQFILSSKKLLLSDSGFYLCAWAHKTGAWEKLFFGSGTQLSVL.

V and J are TRBV15 and TRBJ2-1, with a weak D call TRBD2 (5 bases). This CDR3 has 16 residues. Trimming left V 3 bases short and J 8 bases short, with 20 bases between. In germline, CDR1 is LNHNV, CDR2 YYDKDF (reference sequence). CDR3 in DNA: TGTGCCACCAGCAGGGAGGCTAGAGCGGTAGTCGATGAGCAGTTCTTC. Translating gives CATSREARAVVDEQFF. Full variable domain (remainder filled in from reference TRBV15 and TRBJ2-1): DAMVIQNPRYQVTQFGKPVTLSCSQTLNHNVMYWYQQKSSQAPKLLFHYYDKDFNNEADTPDNFQSRRPNTSFCFLDIRSPGLGDTAMYLCATSREARAVVDEQFFGPGTRLTVL.

This clone was found a few times. The chain joins TRBV5-1 to TRBJ2-7, with 8 bases matching TRBD2. The CDR3 spans 16 residues. V shed 4 bases and J 0 bases; nucleotides not matched to a gene: 9. The V gene's germline CDR1 is SGHRS and CDR2 YFSETQ. CDR3 region: CASSERTSGSSYEQYF. The CDR3 nucleotides read TGCGCCAGCAGCGAAAGAACTAGCGGTAGCTCCTACGAGCAGTACTTC.

The chain links TRBV19 to TRBJ1-6; D is possibly TRBD1 (5 bases). CDR1 and CDR2 (germline): LNHDA, SQIVND (reference sequence). The V end was cut by 4 bases, the J end by 8 bases, with 21 bases between. There are 17 residues in the CDR3. The CDR3 nucleotides are TGTGCCAGTAGTAAAACCCCCTTCAGGGTTTCGGATTCACCCCTCCACTTT. It codes for CASSKTPFRVSDSPLHF.

This clone has just one count. The rearrangement joins TRBV28 to TRBJ2-7, with 8 bases that match TRBD2. CDR1 is MDHEN and CDR2 is SYDVKM in the germline V gene. The CDR3 is made up of 13 amino acids. The ends lost 5 bases at V and 3 bases at J; junction bases unmatched: 3. CDR3 protein: CASSSGSFYEQYF. Written as DNA, the CDR3 is TGTGCCAGCAGTAGCGGGAGTTTCTACGAGCAGTACTTC.